The 28 T cell receptor beta chains presented below share a single source sample, sequenced in a study of blood T cells in healthy people across ages. Primers used in a second PCR of about 6 to 12 cycles were a sample-barcoded 5' primer and a J-beta primer mix. TCRdb itself ran the 5' RACE reads through MiXCR, one entry per CDR3 protein. Counted here are roughly 1,800,000 distinct CDR3 sequences, 49% occurring once; the ten biggest clones make up 2% to 2.5%. The source material was blood. The receptors originated from a woman in her forties in good health.

This clonotype was seen only a few times. The rearrangement joins TRBV28 to TRBJ1-2; maybe TRBD1 (6 bases). V lost 7 bases and J 8 bases, leaving 17 bases between the germline ends. Per germline, CDR1 MDHEN and CDR2 SYDVKM. CDR3 length equals 13 residues. The DNA of the CDR3 is TGTGCCAGCAAGCGGGGAGGGGGTGGCGGCTACACCTTC. Translation gives CASKRGGGGGYTF.

J is TRBJ2-5 and V is TRBV6-5; no firm D call. Trimming removed 6 bases from V and 1 base from J, with 15 bases in between. The CDR3 length is 15 residues. Germline V gives CDR1 MNHEY, CDR2 SVGAGI. As DNA, the CDR3 is TGTGCCAGCAGGCTTAAGGCCCTGCCCCAAGAGACCCAGTACTTC. Its translation is CASRLKALPQETQYF.

The gene calls are TRBV7-2 and TRBJ2-7, with TRBD1 matching 8 bases. Germline values: CDR1 SGHTA, CDR2 FQGNSA. The CDR3 has 14 residues. The J segment lost 3 bases and the V segment lost 5 bases, leaving 6 bases of the junction unmatched. The CDR3 spells CASSGQGRDYEQYF. CDR3 coding DNA: TGTGCCAGCAGCGGACAGGGTAGGGACTACGAGCAGTACTTC. Using reference TRBV7-2 and TRBJ2-7 for the parts outside the CDR3, the full variable domain is GAGVSQSPSNKVTEKGKDVELRCDPISGHTALYWYRQSLGQGLEFLIYFQGNSAPDKSGLPSDRFSAERTGGSVSTLTIQRTQQEDSAVYLCASSGQGRDYEQYFGPGTRLTVT.

This clonotype was detected a few times. The rearrangement links TRBV29-1 to TRBJ2-1, with 9 bases that match TRBD2. The CDR3 sequence is 14 residues long. Losses at the gene ends were 4 bases for V and 6 bases for J; bases not matched to a gene: 7. Germline V gives CDR1 SQVTM, CDR2 ANQGSEA. The CDR3 here is CSVGLAGGPNEQFF. DNA of the CDR3: TGCAGCGTTGGTTTGGCGGGGGGGCCCAATGAGCAGTTCTTC.

The chain couples TRBV6-5 to TRBJ2-3, with 10 bases lining up with TRBD2. The germline CDR1 and CDR2 sequences are MNHEY and SVGAGI. V trimming: 3 bases; J trimming: 1 base; junction bases outside the gene matches: 7. The CDR3 spans 17 residues. CDR3 sequence reads: CASSYSSGGFRTDTQYF. In DNA, the CDR3 is TGTGCCAGCAGTTATTCTAGCGGGGGTTTTCGCACAGATACGCAGTATTTT.

The chain combines TRBV27 with TRBJ2-3, with TRBD2 identical over 15 bases. V was pared by 6 bases and J by 6 bases, with 10 bases of the junction left unmatched. Germline CDR1 is MNHEY and CDR2 is SMNVEV (reference sequence). The CDR3 is made up of 17 amino acids. The CDR3 bases are TGTGCCAGCAGCACAACTGGACTAGCGGGGGGGGTTGATACGCAGTATTTT. Translation gives CASSTTGLAGGVDTQYF.

This clonotype has only a few counts. This chain uses TRBV6-5 with TRBJ2-1, with 8 nucleotides matching TRBD2. V was clipped by 6 bases and J by 2 bases; unmatched bases: 6. This CDR3 has 15 residues. Germline V CDR1 and CDR2: MNHEY, SVGAGI. The CDR3 region is CASRIAGGPYNEQFF. The DNA of the CDR3 is TGTGCCAGCAGGATCGCGGGGGGCCCCTACAATGAGCAGTTCTTC.

J is TRBJ2-3 and V is TRBV7-9; D is ambiguous. CDR1 SEHNR and CDR2 FQNEAQ come from the germline V gene (reference sequence). Trimming stripped 5 bases from V and 1 base from J, with 13 bases between. The CDR3 spans 15 residues. DNA for the CDR3: TGTGCCAGCAGCCCTCCTGGGCCGGGCACAGATACGCAGTATTTT. It yields the protein CASSPPGPGTDTQYF.

This clonotype was counted between two and nine times. The genes are TRBV5-6 and TRBJ2-7; TRBD2 matches 10 bases. There are 16 residues in the CDR3. V shed 0 bases, J shed 0 bases, and the junction held 3 bases outside the gene matches. Germline V gene data show CDR1 as SGHDT and CDR2 as YYEEEE. CDR3 region: CASSLGPSGGSYEQYF. In nucleotides, the CDR3 is TGTGCCAGCAGCTTGGGTCCTAGCGGGGGCTCCTACGAGCAGTACTTC.

The V gene is TRBV5-1, the J gene TRBJ1-6; 10 bases fit TRBD1. Germline V gives CDR1 SGHRS, CDR2 YFSETQ. V lost 0 bases and J lost 9; bases outside the gene matches: 6. This CDR3 is built from 16 residues. This CDR3 is CASSLAQGQGSSPLHF. The CDR3 DNA reads as TGCGCCAGCAGCTTGGCCCAGGGACAGGGGAGTTCACCCCTCCACTTT. Together with reference TRBV5-1 and TRBJ1-6, the CDR3 gives the full variable domain: KAGVTQTPRYLIKTRGQQVTLSCSPISGHRSVSWYQQTPGQGLQFLFEYFSETQRNKGNFPGRFSGRQFSNSRSEMNVSTLELGDSALYLCASSLAQGQGSSPLHFGNGTRLTVT.

A single count supports this clonotype. The V call is TRBV7-2, the J call TRBJ1-2; unclear D gene. The CDR3 has 15 amino acids. The germline V and J ends were trimmed by 6 bases and 0 bases, with 14 bases remaining between them. Germline V gene lookup returns CDR1 SGHTA and CDR2 FQGNSA. CDR3 DNA: TGTGCCAGCAGACCAGCAGTCGGACCTAACTATGGCTACACCTTC. It translates to CASRPAVGPNYGYTF.

The chain joins TRBV9 to TRBJ1-2; 10 positions match TRBD1. CDR3 size: 16 residues. V was clipped by 3 bases and J by 8 bases; unmatched bases: 13. Germline V gene sequence: CDR1 SGDLS, CDR2 YYNGEE. CDR3 sequence reads: CASSAQRTGGIGGYTF. CDR3 DNA sequence: TGTGCCAGCAGCGCCCAGAGGACAGGGGGGATTGGGGGCTACACCTTC.

This chain connects TRBV5-1 to TRBJ1-6, with 8 bases matching TRBD1. The trim removed 0 bases at V and 0 bases at J, leaving 2 bases unmatched. Germline CDR1 SGHRS, CDR2 YFSETQ. The CDR3 runs 17 residues. CDR3 sequence reads: CASSLEGQDSYNSPLHF. CDR3 DNA sequence: TGCGCCAGCAGCTTGGAGGGACAGGACTCCTATAATTCACCCCTCCACTTT.

This chain uses TRBV7-2 with TRBJ2-7; D may be TRBD1 or TRBD2 (5 bases each). Looked up from germline, CDR1 is SGHTA and CDR2 is FQGNSA. Trimming removed 6 bases at V and 7 bases at J, with 16 bases between. The CDR3 covers 13 residues. The CDR3 spells CASRPAAGQEQYF. The DNA of the CDR3 is TGTGCCAGCAGACCAGCGGCAGGACAAGAGCAGTACTTC.

This chain joins TRBV27 and TRBJ1-4; TRBD1 is a possible D gene (6 bases). The length of the CDR3 is 15 residues. Germline CDR1 MNHEY, CDR2 SMNVEV (reference sequence). V was shortened by 8 bases and J by 8 bases, with 21 bases between the two germline ends. The CDR3 spells CASSTAGPRGEKLFF. CDR3 bases: TGTGCCAGCTCGACAGCGGGCCCCAGGGGAGAAAAACTGTTTTTT.

The V call is TRBV5-5, the J call TRBJ2-6; 7 bases map to TRBD1. The V segment lost 5 bases and the J segment 2 bases; nucleotides outside the gene matches: 4. There are 15 residues in the CDR3. Germline values: CDR1 SGHKS, CDR2 YYEKEE (reference sequence). This CDR3 is CASRGTVPGANVLTF. Here the CDR3 DNA reads TGTGCCAGCAGGGGGACAGTCCCTGGGGCCAACGTCCTGACTTTC.

V usage is TRBV4-3 and J usage is TRBJ2-4; no reliable D call. The DNA end lines up better with TRBJ2-7; the J call may be wrong. Germline V gene sequence: CDR1 LGHNA, CDR2 YSLEER. The CDR3 covers 16 residues. CDR3 nucleotide sequence: TGCGCCAGCAGCCAAGATCAGTCCTACGCCTCGGGCGAGCAGTACTTC. It is translated as CASSQDQSYASGEQYF.

The V gene is TRBV7-8, the J gene TRBJ1-2; D not resolved. Germline values: CDR1 SGHVS, CDR2 FQNEAQ. The CDR3 sequence is 15 residues long. V lost 4 bases, J lost 6 bases, and 18 bases lay in between. The CDR3 is CASSSVEGSQDGYTF. The CDR3 nucleotides are TGTGCCAGCAGCTCCGTCGAGGGATCGCAGGATGGCTACACCTTC.

The V and J genes are TRBV7-9 and TRBJ1-2, with TRBD1 matching 11 bases. The CDR3 contains 15 residues. CDR1 and CDR2 from the germline V gene are SEHNR and FQNEAQ (reference sequence). V dropped 5 bases and J dropped 6; count of bases not matched to a gene: 8. The CDR3, as DNA: TGTGCCAGCAGCGGCCGGACAGGGGGCGGCAATGGCTACACCTTC. This gives the protein CASSGRTGGGNGYTF.

V and J are TRBV5-1 and TRBJ2-7; 8 nucleotides align to TRBD1. The CDR3 extends over 16 amino acids. V dropped 2 bases and J dropped 1; count of bases not matched to a gene: 8. Germline CDR1 reads SGHRS; CDR2 reads YFSETQ. This CDR3 is CASSFGQGGGSYEQYF. CDR3 in DNA: TGCGCCAGCAGCTTTGGACAGGGAGGAGGTTCCTACGAGCAGTACTTC.

The table lists this clonotype with a few counts. The chain links TRBV28 to TRBJ2-3; D is ambiguous. V lost 5 bases and J 4 bases, leaving 10 bases between the germline ends. This CDR3 is 13 amino acids long. From germline, CDR1 is MDHEN and CDR2 SYDVKM. The CDR3 region is CASSPAYPDTQYF. In DNA form, the CDR3 reads TGTGCCAGCAGTCCGGCGTATCCAGATACGCAGTATTTT.

This clonotype was seen repeatedly, ten times or more. The V and J genes are TRBV5-1 and TRBJ2-7; possibly TRBD1 for D (6 bases). Trimming took 4 bases from V and 4 from J, leaving 15 bases between them. This CDR3 spans 14 amino acids. Germline values: CDR1 SGHRS, CDR2 YFSETQ. This CDR3 reads CASSLRAGEYEQYF. DNA for the CDR3: TGCGCCAGCAGCCTACGGGCAGGGGAGTACGAGCAGTACTTC.

The rearrangement links TRBV7-3 to TRBJ1-1; D is ambiguous. In germline, CDR1 is SGHTA, CDR2 FQGTGA. The CDR3 is 13 amino acids. Trimming took off 5 bases at V and 0 bases at J, with 7 bases between the two ends. This CDR3 reads CASSMTLNTEAFF. The CDR3, as DNA: TGTGCCAGCAGCATGACACTGAACACTGAAGCTTTCTTT. Variable domain in full (rest from reference TRBV7-3 and TRBJ1-1): GAGVSQTPSNKVTEKGKYVELRCDPISGHTALYWYRQSLGQGPEFLIYFQGTGAADDSGLPNDRFFAVRPEGSVSTLKIQRTERGDSAVYLCASSMTLNTEAFFGQGTRLTVV.

V and J are TRBV5-1 and TRBJ1-2, with 7 bases lining up with TRBD1. V was pared by 4 bases and J by 8 bases, with 5 bases of the junction left unmatched. The CDR3 sequence is 12 residues long. The germline gives CDR1 SGHRS, CDR2 YFSETQ. This CDR3 reads CASSTGVWGYTF. CDR3 DNA sequence: TGCGCCAGCAGCACAGGGGTTTGGGGCTACACCTTC.

This rearrangement joins TRBV5-1 to TRBJ1-2; 7 bases align to TRBD1. The length of the CDR3 is 15 residues. In germline, CDR1 is SGHRS, CDR2 YFSETQ. V lost 7 bases and J lost 4; bases outside the gene matches: 13. CDR3 residues: CASAPTGTYSYGYTF. In nucleotides, the CDR3 is TGCGCCAGCGCGCCGACAGGGACCTATAGCTATGGCTACACCTTC.

This clonotype was found a few times. One end of the junction varies from germline; a read error may be responsible. The rearrangement joins TRBV11-2 to TRBJ2-5, with TRBD1 matching over 8 bases. This CDR3 has 13 amino acids. Germline CDR1 is SGHAT and CDR2 is FQNNGV. The CDR3, as DNA: TGTGCCAGCAGGGAAACAGGGGGAGAGGCCCAGTACTTC. Amino acids: CASRETGGEAQYF. Drawing the rest from reference TRBV11-2 and TRBJ2-5, the complete variable domain is EAGVAQSPRYKIIEKRQSVAFWCNPISGHATLYWYQQILGQGPKLLIQFQNNGVVDDSQLPKDRFSAERLKGVDSTLKIQPAKLEDSAVYLCASRETGGEAQYFGPGTRLLVL.

The V call is TRBV5-1, the J call TRBJ2-1; D assignment may be TRBD1 or TRBD2 (5 bases each). The CDR3 spans 15 residues. In germline, CDR1 is SGHRS, CDR2 YFSETQ. The germline V and J ends were trimmed by 0 bases and 5 bases, with 12 bases remaining between them. In DNA, the CDR3 is TGCGCCAGCAGCTTGGTCGGGACGAAACACAATGAGCAGTTCTTC. Translating gives CASSLVGTKHNEQFF.

The chain couples TRBV5-1 to TRBJ1-2, with 7 bases that match TRBD1. The CDR3 length is 16 residues. The germline V gene has CDR1 SGHRS and CDR2 YFSETQ. V shed 4 bases and J 4 bases; nucleotides not matched to a gene: 13. In nucleotides, the CDR3 is TGCGCCAGCAGCCCAGCCACGGGACAGTACTTCTATGGCTACACCTTC. Encoded protein: CASSPATGQYFYGYTF.